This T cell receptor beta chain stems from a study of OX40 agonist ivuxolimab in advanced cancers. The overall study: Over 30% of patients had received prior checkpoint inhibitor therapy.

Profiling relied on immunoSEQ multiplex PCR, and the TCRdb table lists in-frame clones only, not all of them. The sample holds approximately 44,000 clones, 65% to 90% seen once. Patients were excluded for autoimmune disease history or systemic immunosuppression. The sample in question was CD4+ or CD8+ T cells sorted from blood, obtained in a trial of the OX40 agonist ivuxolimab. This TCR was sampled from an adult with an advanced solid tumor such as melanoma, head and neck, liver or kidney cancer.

This CDR3 reads CASSLTDRGSGNTIYF. The CDR3 DNA reads as TGTGCCAGCAGCTTAACGGACAGGGGTTCTGGAAACACCATATATTTT. The gene calls are TRBV7-9 and TRBJ1-3; 9 bases match TRBD1. The CDR3 loop spans 16 amino acids. Germline V gives CDR1 SEHNR, CDR2 FQNEAQ (reference sequence). With V trimmed by 2 bases and J by 1 base, 3 bases remained unmatched.